This T cell receptor (beta chain) was obtained from a study of vaccination and CD4 T cells after COVID-19. On the study more broadly: Investigators stimulated cells with overlapping spike peptides drawn from SARS-CoV-2, HCoV-NL63, HCoV-OC43 and HCoV-229E. Study-wide results and caveats: Median SARS-CoV-2-reactive clonotype numbers went from approximately 21 to 38; this increase was not significant.

Treatment described: roughly 10-day PBMC culture with coronavirus spike peptide pools or control peptides (ViraFEST assay). PBMCs, plated at roughly 2 million per well, were grown in the presence of around 10 IU/ml IL-2 and around 10 ug/ml peptide pools. A word on this clonotype: Its antigen is unidentified.

Sequence data for DNA of cultured CD4+ T cells were generated by the Oncomine TCR Beta short-read assay. Investigators obtained genomic DNA by extraction from cultured CD4+ T cells. In TCRdb, the PCR reads were re-called with MiXCR into one record per CDR3 protein. The top ten clones hold 7.2% of a sample with about 25,000 distinct CDR3 sequences, roughly 42% of them seen once. Germline CDR1 SEHNR, CDR2 FQNEAQ (reference sequence). The V segment lost 0 bases and the J segment 5 bases; nucleotides outside the gene matches: 9. This CDR3 has 18 residues. The clonotype was recovered from a human donor who had recovered from COVID-19. The chain uses TRBV7-9 and TRBJ2-1; 11 bases match TRBD2. Specimen: CD4+ T cells from blood, cultured in vitro. The CDR3 DNA reads TGTGCCAGCAGCTTAGCCGGTCTCTTAGCGGGGGGGGACAATGAGCAGTTCTTC. This codes for CASSLAGLLAGGDNEQFF.